This TCR beta chain was sequenced during a study of shared clonotypes between healthy human individuals. Every one of the donors was a Caucasian adult that lived in Nashville, Tennessee. Into CD45RA+ naive and CD45RA-negative memory subsets, the CD4+ cells were split. As concerns this clone: No antigen is known for it.

The CDR3 runs to 16 residues. Germline assignment: CDR1 MDHEN and CDR2 SYDVKM. Trimming left V 6 bases short and J 3 bases short, with 18 bases between. In the original processing: ImmunoSEQ junction-only sequences lacked quality scores, so their filtering differed. Data came from immunoSEQ multiplex PCR; TCRdb stores just in-frame clones and leaves some out. V and J calls and clone size are as listed in that table; D and trimming were resolved from the DNA. The repertoire has about 2.4 million clones, over 85% of them found once; the top ten carry 0.36%. Study findings and constraints: Rarefaction demonstrated incomplete sorted-subset sequencing despite large depth.

Sequencing was performed on naive CD4+ T cells from PBMCs. The subset denotes: CD45RA+ positively selected. The V and J genes are TRBV28 and TRBJ1-5; unclear D gene. The receptor was isolated from a man younger than 35 in good health. Some clones in this sample may be carry-over from other donors' samples. CDR3 loop: CASRTSAWGNNQPQHF. The CDR3 DNA reads TGTGCCAGCAGGACATCTGCATGGGGAAACAATCAGCCCCAGCATTTT.